Listed below are T cell receptor beta chains from one sample, sequenced in a study of CD8 T cells in ankylosing spondylitis. TCRdb used MiXCR to reprocess the 5' RACE reads, holding one entry per CDR3 protein. The sample carries about 210,000 distinct CDR3 sequences, approximately 7.6% recorded once. Specimen: blood, either unsorted or a sorted T cell fraction (not recorded which). These TCRs come from a female donor with ankylosing spondylitis or in good health (not recorded which). Each CDR3 is given without its conserved first and last residue. The size field reads once, few, many or a size class.

V gene: TRBV6-4; J gene: TRBJ2-3; CDR3 length: 13; clone size: few; CDR3 protein: ASSEGLAGTDTQY
V gene: TRBV6-1; J gene: TRBJ1-1; CDR3 length: 13; clone size: many; CDR3 protein: ASTLVRGPSTEAF
V gene: TRBV12-3/TRBV12-4; J gene: TRBJ2-7; CDR3 length: 14; clone size: many; CDR3 protein: ASSLEGRGQGDEQY
V gene: TRBV29-1; J gene: TRBJ2-1; CDR3 length: 12; clone size: many; CDR3 protein: SVGSSRGTNEQF
V gene: TRBV10-3; J gene: TRBJ1-2; CDR3 length: 11; clone size: many; CDR3 protein: AISESQGHGYT
V gene: TRBV20-1; J gene: TRBJ2-3; CDR3 length: 12; clone size: many; CDR3 protein: SATLTRRTDTQY
V gene: TRBV3-1; J gene: TRBJ2-1; CDR3 length: 15; clone size: many; CDR3 protein: ASSQRPSSGRGNEQF
V gene: TRBV5-1; J gene: TRBJ2-2; CDR3 length: 14; clone size: many; CDR3 protein: ASSLAGLADTGELF
V gene: TRBV29-1; J gene: TRBJ1-1; CDR3 length: 12; clone size: many; CDR3 protein: SVEDGGGLLEAF
V gene: TRBV21-1; J gene: TRBJ2-1; CDR3 length: 9; clone size: many; CDR3 protein: ASGVYNEQF
V gene: TRBV20-1; J gene: TRBJ2-7; CDR3 length: 10; clone size: many; CDR3 protein: SAPSGRTEQY